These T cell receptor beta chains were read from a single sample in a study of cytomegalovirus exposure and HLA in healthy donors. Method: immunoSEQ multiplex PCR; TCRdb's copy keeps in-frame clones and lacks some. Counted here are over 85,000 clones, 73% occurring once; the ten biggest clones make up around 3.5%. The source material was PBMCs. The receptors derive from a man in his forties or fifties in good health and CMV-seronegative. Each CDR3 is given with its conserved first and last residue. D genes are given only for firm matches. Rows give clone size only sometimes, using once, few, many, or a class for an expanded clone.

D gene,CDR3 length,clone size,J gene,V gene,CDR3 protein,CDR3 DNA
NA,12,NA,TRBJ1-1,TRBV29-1,CSVKGVGTEAFF,TGCAGCGTTAAGGGGGTAGGGACTGAAGCTTTCTTT
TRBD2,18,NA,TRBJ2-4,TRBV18,CASSPADYGLAGKNIQYF,TGTGCCAGCTCACCAGCGGACTATGGACTAGCGGGGAAAAACATTCAGTACTTC
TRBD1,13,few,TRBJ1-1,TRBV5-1,CASSADRATEAFF,TGCGCCAGCAGCGCTGACAGGGCCACTGAAGCTTTCTTT
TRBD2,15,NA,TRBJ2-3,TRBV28,CASSLAGEQSDTQYF,TGTGCCAGCAGTTTAGCGGGGGAGCAGTCAGATACGCAGTATTTT
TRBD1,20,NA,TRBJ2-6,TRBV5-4,CASSSEMGQGSPSGANVLTF,TGTGCCAGCAGCTCTGAAATGGGACAGGGGAGTCCCTCTGGGGCCAACGTCCTGACTTTC
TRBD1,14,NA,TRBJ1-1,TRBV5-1,CASRRQGASTEAFF,TGCGCCAGCAGACGACAGGGGGCGAGCACTGAAGCTTTCTTT
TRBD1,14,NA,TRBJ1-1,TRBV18,CASKTSGTGAEAFF,TGTGCCAGCAAAACCTCCGGGACAGGGGCTGAAGCTTTCTTT
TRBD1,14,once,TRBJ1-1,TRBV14,CASSQLDRDTEAFF,TGTGCCAGCAGCCAGCTGGACAGGGACACTGAGGCTTTCTTT
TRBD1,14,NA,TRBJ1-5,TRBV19,CASSTQDRVKPQHF,TGTGCCAGTAGTACTCAGGACAGGGTAAAGCCCCAGCATTTT
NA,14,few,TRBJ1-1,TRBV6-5,CASSSLTGGTEAFF,TGTGCCAGCAGTTCCTTGACAGGCGGGACTGAAGCTTTCTTT
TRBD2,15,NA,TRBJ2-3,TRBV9,CASTPAGGWRDTQYF,TGTGCCAGCACACCAGCGGGGGGATGGAGAGATACGCAGTATTTT
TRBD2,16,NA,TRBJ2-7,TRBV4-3,CASSRTRLAGGSEQYF,TGCGCCAGCAGCCGGACTAGGCTAGCGGGGGGGAGCGAGCAGTACTTC
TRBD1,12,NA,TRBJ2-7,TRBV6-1,CATWTGAYEQYF,TGTGCCACCTGGACAGGGGCCTACGAGCAGTACTTC
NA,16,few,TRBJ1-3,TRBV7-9,CASSLKSGGSGNTIYF,TGTGCCAGCAGCTTAAAATCGGGGGGCTCTGGAAACACCATATATTTT
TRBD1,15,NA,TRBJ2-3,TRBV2,CASSRLDRETDTQYF,TGTGCCAGCAGTCGTCTGGACAGGGAGACAGATACGCAGTATTTT
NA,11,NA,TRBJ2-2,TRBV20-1,CSALNTGELFF,TGCAGTGCTCTAAACACCGGGGAGCTGTTTTTT
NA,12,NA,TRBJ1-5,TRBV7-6,CASSLPDQPQHF,TGTGCCAGCAGCTTACCGGATCAGCCCCAGCATTTT
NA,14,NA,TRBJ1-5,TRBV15,CATSRGGGPQPQHF,TGTGCCACCAGCAGAGGGGGAGGGCCGCAGCCCCAGCATTTT
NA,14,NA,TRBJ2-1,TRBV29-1,CSVEGYPNYNEQFF,TGCAGCGTTGAAGGCTATCCTAACTACAATGAGCAGTTCTTC
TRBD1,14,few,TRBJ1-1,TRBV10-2,CASSESQTRGRAFF,TGCGCCAGCAGTGAGTCCCAGACAAGGGGGCGAGCTTTCTTT
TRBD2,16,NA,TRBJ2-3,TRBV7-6,CASSSPAGGYTDTQYF,TGTGCCAGCAGCTCCCCAGCGGGGGGTTACACAGATACGCAGTATTTT
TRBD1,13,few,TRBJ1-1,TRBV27,CASSRTGGPEAFF,TGTGCCAGCAGCAGGACAGGGGGCCCAGAAGCTTTCTTT
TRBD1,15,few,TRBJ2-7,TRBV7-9,CASSWGQGTRHEQYF,TGTGCCAGCAGCTGGGGACAGGGAACACGCCACGAGCAGTACTTC
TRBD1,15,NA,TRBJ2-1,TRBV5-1,CASSIGTGGNNEQFF,TGCGCCAGCAGCATCGGGACAGGGGGGAACAATGAGCAGTTCTTC
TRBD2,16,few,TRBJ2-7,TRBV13,CASSASPGLAGYEQYF,TGTGCCAGCAGCGCAAGTCCGGGACTAGCGGGGTACGAGCAGTACTTC
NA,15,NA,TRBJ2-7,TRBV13,CASSFGHTGSYEQYF,TGTGCCAGCAGCTTTGGACACACTGGCTCCTACGAGCAGTACTTC